The present entry profiles one T cell receptor (beta chain) with its context. The entry originates in a study of blood T cell repertoires in COVID-19. Across the whole study: Material from acute and convalescent COVID-19 was sourced from the United States, Italy and Spain. In each case, the material was cDNA or gDNA derived from T cells, B-cell-depleted T cells, or PBMCs.

In the original processing: By means of reference gene primer amplification, nucleated cell counts were estimated. Using immunoSEQ multiplex PCR, the repertoire was profiled, and TCRdb retains in-frame clones only, with some absent. For V, J and clone size, that table is used; D and trimming come from the DNA. Here the sample spans around 100,000 clones, more than 75% being singletons. V gave up 2 bases and J gave up 2 bases; unmatched junction bases: 4. CDR1 is LGHDT, CDR2 YNNKEL, per germline (reference sequence). There are 17 residues in the CDR3. Sample: peripheral blood. This chain connects TRBV3-1 (or the pseudogene TRBV3-2) to TRBJ2-2; TRBD2 matches 11 bases. The TCR sequence derives from a man between 40 and 49 years old with acute or convalescent COVID-19. CDR3 in amino acids: CASSQRTSGLNTGELFF. Here the CDR3 DNA reads TGTGCCAGCAGCCAACGGACTAGCGGGCTTAACACCGGGGAGCTGTTTTTT.